A single sample gave rise to the 20 T cell receptor beta chains below, sequenced in a study of CD8 T cells in ankylosing spondylitis. TCRdb reprocessed the 5' RACE reads via MiXCR and lists one record per CDR3 protein. The sample comprises 180,000 or so distinct CDR3 sequences, about 9.9% of which are singletons, and roughly 28% rests with the top ten. The sample taken for sequencing was blood, either unsorted or a sorted T cell fraction (not recorded which). The receptor source for this set is a male donor with ankylosing spondylitis or in good health (not recorded which).

Comment on this clonotype: A read error is possible here, since a much larger clone lies one base away. This chain joins TRBV12-3 or TRBV12-4 and TRBJ2-1; D call uncertain. The CDR3 extends over 14 amino acids. CDR3 in DNA: TGTGCCAGCAGTTCCCCCGGCCGGCCCGATGATCAGTTCTTC. Its protein product is CASSSPGRPDDQFF.

This clonotype occurred many times. The chain carries TRBV3-1 and TRBJ2-1; no firm D call. The germline V gene encodes CDR1 LGHDT and CDR2 YNNKEL (reference sequence). This CDR3 is built from 15 residues. Trimming left V 4 bases short and J 0 bases short, with 10 bases between. The CDR3 DNA sequence: TGTGCCAGCAGCCCCGTTTCCCGCTCCTACAATGAGCAGTTCTTC. Its protein product is CASSPVSRSYNEQFF.

This clonotype was observed many times. The V call is TRBV6-5, the J call TRBJ2-2; TRBD1 might be the D (5 bases). V shed 3 bases and J shed 5 bases, with 13 bases lying between them. Looked up from germline, CDR1 is MNHEY and CDR2 is SVGAGI. The CDR3 covers 15 residues. The CDR3 protein is CASSYDAPGTGELFF. The CDR3 DNA sequence: TGTGCCAGCAGTTATGACGCCCCAGGGACCGGGGAGCTGTTTTTT.

This clonotype turned up a few times. The chain has TRBV5-5 and TRBJ2-7, with D perhaps matching TRBD1 (8 bases). CDR3 length: 16 residues. V lost 4 bases and J lost 1, with 18 bases in between. The V gene's germline CDR1 is SGHKS and CDR2 YYEKEE (reference sequence). The CDR3 nucleotides are TGTGCCAGCAGCCTCACAGGGGGGGGAAGGTCCTACGAGCAGTACTTC. It specifies CASSLTGGGRSYEQYF.

This clonotype was picked up many times. The chain joins TRBV27 to TRBJ1-2, with a possible D match to TRBD1 (5 bases). V was clipped by 0 bases and J by 7 bases, with 21 bases between them. The CDR3 has 17 residues. CDR1 is MNHEY and CDR2 is SMNVEV in the germline V gene (reference sequence). The CDR3 DNA sequence: TGTGCCAGCAGTTTATCCTTCGAACAGGCGGTTTATCGTGGCTACACCTTC. As protein: CASSLSFEQAVYRGYTF.

The sample holds many counts of this clonotype. The V call is TRBV12-3 or TRBV12-4, the J call TRBJ1-5, with a possible D match to TRBD1 (5 bases). V was trimmed by 6 bases and J by 2 bases, leaving 14 bases between them. This CDR3 is built from 15 residues. The CDR3 here is CASRMGVVGNQPQHF. The CDR3 DNA follows: TGTGCCAGCAGGATGGGGGTTGTAGGCAATCAGCCCCAGCATTTT.

In its sample, this clonotype was seen many times. The rearrangement uses TRBV28 and TRBJ2-3; D is unclear. This CDR3 region has 14 residues. Trimming removed 5 bases at V and 4 bases at J, with 13 bases between. The germline gives CDR1 MDHEN, CDR2 SYDVKM. Written as DNA, the CDR3 is TGTGCCAGCAGTCCTACCTCGGGCGCAGATACGCAGTATTTT. Its translation is CASSPTSGADTQYF.

V is TRBV3-1 and J is TRBJ2-7, with 9 bases that match TRBD1. Germline lookup yields CDR1 LGHDT and CDR2 YNNKEL (reference sequence). The junction had 3 bases not matched to a gene; V was cut back by 0 bases and J by 3 bases. This CDR3 has 15 residues. The CDR3 coding sequence is TGTGCCAGCAGCCAAGATATGGACAGGGGCTACGAGCAGTACTTC. Translated: CASSQDMDRGYEQYF.

This clonotype was counted ten times or more. The J gene is TRBJ2-7, the V gene TRBV29-1, with 8 bases identical to TRBD1. Germline trimming cut 7 bases from V and 3 bases from J; bases unmatched to any gene: 8. The CDR3 totals 13 residues. CDR1 and CDR2 from the germline V gene are SQVTM and ANQGSEA. The CDR3 loop reads CSALGQAFYEQYF. The DNA for the CDR3 is TGCAGCGCCCTGGGACAGGCCTTCTACGAGCAGTACTTC.

In this sample, this clonotype turned up many times. This sequence joins TRBV21-1 and TRBJ1-2. TRBV21-1 is a recognized pseudogene. This CDR3 is 13 amino acids long. The CDR3 loop reads CASSPGSIYGYTF. CDR3 nucleotide sequence: TGTGCCAGCAGCCCAGGCAGCATCTATGGCTACACCTTC.

This clonotype was recorded many times. The chain uses TRBV20-1 and TRBJ2-3, with a possible D match to TRBD2 (5 bases). In germline, CDR1 is DFQATT, CDR2 SNEGSKA (reference sequence). Trimming took off 3 bases at V and 0 bases at J, with 16 bases between the two ends. This CDR3 comprises 16 residues. The CDR3 DNA reads TGCAGTGCTAGCCCCCGCGAGCGGACTAGCACAGATACGCAGTATTTT. Protein: CSASPRERTSTDTQYF.

This clonotype was seen repeatedly, ten times or more. The chain joins TRBV3-1 to TRBJ2-7, with D possibly TRBD2 on 5 matching bases. Trimming pared 2 bases from V and 2 bases from J, leaving 13 bases between. Germline assignment: CDR1 LGHDT and CDR2 YNNKEL (reference sequence). This CDR3 has 15 residues. CDR3 amino acids: CASSQSDLQTYEQYF. As DNA, the CDR3 is TGTGCCAGCAGCCAATCGGACTTGCAAACCTACGAGCAGTACTTC.

The chain carries TRBV11-2 and TRBJ2-5; D is unresolved. The CDR3 is 15 residues long. The V gene lost 1 base and the J gene lost 2 bases, with 11 bases spanning the gap. Germline V gene data show CDR1 as SGHAT and CDR2 as FQNNGV. The chain's CDR3 is CASSLVGARQETQYF. The CDR3 DNA reads as TGTGCCAGCAGCTTAGTGGGTGCTAGACAAGAGACCCAGTACTTC.

This clonotype was observed many times. V is TRBV6-2 or TRBV6-3 and J is TRBJ2-1; no reliable D call. This CDR3 spans 12 amino acids. Germline V gene sequence: CDR1 MNHEY, CDR2 SVGEGT. Trimming cost V 0 bases and J 8 bases, with 5 bases left between them. CDR3 nucleotides: TGTGCCAGCAGTTACTCGACCTATGAGCAGTTCTTC. Amino acids: CASSYSTYEQFF.

This clonotype came up many times. V usage is TRBV6-2 or TRBV6-3 and J usage is TRBJ2-5; 7 bases fit TRBD2. The CDR3 extends over 17 amino acids. Germline-derived CDR1 and CDR2 are MNHEY and SVGEGT. With V trimmed by 6 bases and J by 2 bases, 15 bases remained unmatched. The CDR3 DNA follows: TGTGCCAGCAGGGGAAAAACAGCGGGGACTCCGCAAGAGACCCAGTACTTC. This encodes CASRGKTAGTPQETQYF.

CDR3 bases: TGCGCCAGCAGCTTGGCCAGCGGCGGGGGAGGACAAGAGACCCAGTACTTC. Translated, it gives CASSLASGGGGQETQYF. The V and J genes are TRBV5-1 and TRBJ2-5; 7 nucleotides agree with TRBD2. Trimming removed 0 bases from V and 2 bases from J; junction bases left unmatched: 10. This CDR3 comprises 17 residues. Germline CDR1 SGHRS, CDR2 YFSETQ.

This clonotype was seen a few times. J is TRBJ1-2 and V is TRBV29-1; 10 nucleotides match TRBD1. J lost 7 bases, V lost 7 bases, and 9 bases had no gene match. The CDR3 has 13 residues. Germline loops: CDR1 SQVTM, CDR2 ANQGSEA. The CDR3 loop reads CSAWTGGYGGYTF. CDR3 DNA sequence: TGCAGCGCCTGGACAGGGGGTTATGGTGGCTACACCTTC. Together with reference TRBV29-1 and TRBJ1-2, the CDR3 gives the full variable domain: SAVISQKPSRDICQRGTSLTIQCQVDSQVTMMFWYRQQPGQSLTLIATANQGSEATYESGFVIDKFPISRPNLTFSTLTVSNMSPEDSSIYLCSAWTGGYGGYTFGSGTRLTVV.

This clonotype was detected ten times or more. The J gene is TRBJ2-1, the V gene TRBV5-1; D ambiguous. This CDR3 has 11 amino acids. CDR1 is SGHRS, CDR2 YFSETQ, per germline. V gave up 0 bases and J gave up 7 bases, with 2 bases separating them. The CDR3 DNA sequence: TGCGCCAGCAGCTTGGATAATGAGCAGTTCTTC. It yields the protein CASSLDNEQFF.

Of note for this clonotype: This may be a read error, as it is one base from a much larger clone. V and J are TRBV5-1 and TRBJ2-2; 8 bases agree with TRBD2. Germline V gene lookup returns CDR1 SGHRS and CDR2 YFSETQ. The CDR3 runs 17 residues. V dropped 4 bases and J dropped 3; count of bases not matched to a gene: 11. The CDR3: CASSAGTRGRYTGELFF. In DNA form, the CDR3 reads TGCGCCAGCAGCGCCGGGACTAGAGGTCGATACACCGGGGAGCTGTTTTTT.

At least ten counts were recorded for this clonotype. This sequence joins TRBV6-1 and TRBJ1-5; 7 bases align to TRBD1. The CDR3 runs 13 residues. The germline gives CDR1 MNHNS, CDR2 SASEGT. V lost 7 bases, J lost 5 bases, and 5 bases stayed unmatched. As DNA, the CDR3 is TGTGCCAGCACGGGACAGAGGGATCAGCCCCAGCATTTT. This sequence encodes CASTGQRDQPQHF.